This is a list of T cell receptor beta chains from one sample in a study of T cells in Graves' hyperthyroidism and ophthalmopathy. MiXCR was run by TCRdb on the multiplex PCR reads, yielding one entry per CDR3 protein. The sample includes some 760,000 distinct CDR3 sequences, 12% to 15% of them seen just once. Sequenced input: blood. These receptors all stem from a woman under 30 with Graves' hyperthyroidism. Each CDR3 is given without its conserved first and last residue. The size entry is marked missing in some rows and otherwise reads once, few, many or a size class.

size	V	length	J	CDR3
NA	TRBV29-1	12	TRBJ2-5	SAGTSGNQETQY
few	TRBV6-2/TRBV6-3	13	TRBJ2-1	ASSGRGTTTMIEF
NA	TRBV7-9	10	TRBJ1-2	ASSVTGGGYT
few	TRBV7-9	13	TRBJ2-5	ASSSRDSGKETQY
many	TRBV7-8	11	TRBJ1-4	ASSLEGGEKLF
many	TRBV5-1	12	TRBJ1-1	ASSLEGLTPLAF
many	TRBV11-2	12	TRBJ2-1	ASSLRELENEQF
few	TRBV6-1	12	TRBJ2-7	ASSDDREFYEQY
few	TRBV11-3	12	TRBJ2-7	ASSSGHISYEQY
many	TRBV20-1	14	TRBJ2-1	SAKQSSRSSYNEQF
many	TRBV5-1	13	TRBJ1-2	ASSGEVSTNYGYT
few	TRBV28	14	TRBJ2-1	ASGTYLGSSYNEQF
many	TRBV6-1	13	TRBJ2-3	ASRPTGRAMDTQY
many	TRBV18	14	TRBJ1-1	ASSPNRGGVDTEAF
NA	TRBV7-3	11	TRBJ2-2	ATGYRGTGELF
few	TRBV28	15	TRBJ2-2	ASSFRLAGRFAGELF
NA	TRBV20-1	11	TRBJ2-5	SVVGAAGVTQY
few	TRBV6-1	12	TRBJ2-1	ASSPGLATNEQF
NA	TRBV29-1	14	TRBJ2-1	SVGLAGLSSYNEQF
NA	TRBV20-1	13	TRBJ1-5	SADGTGGSNQPQH
few	TRBV4-3	13	TRBJ1-2	ASSQRAFGGYGYT
NA	TRBV27	13	TRBJ1-6	ASSPTGWGFSPLH